These 29 T cell receptor beta chains were sequenced from one sample in a study of shared clonotypes between healthy human individuals. Measured with immunoSEQ multiplex PCR; TCRdb has only the in-frame clones, and not every one. Of over a million clones in the sample, around 97% were seen once. Sample: naive CD4+ T cells sorted from blood. Regarding subset: CD45RA+ positively selected. All receptors come from a man between 25 and 39 years old in good health.

V gene TRBV2 combines with J gene TRBJ1-2, with TRBD1 as a possible D gene (6 bases). Deletions cut 6 bases from V and 2 bases from J, with 19 bases between. Looked up from germline, CDR1 is SNHLY and CDR2 is FYNNEI. The CDR3 has 16 residues. CDR3: CASRVTGIGRNYGYTF. In nucleotides, the CDR3 is TGTGCCAGCAGAGTGACAGGAATAGGGAGGAACTATGGCTACACCTTC.

V gene TRBV19 combines with J gene TRBJ2-7; 7 bases align to TRBD1. This CDR3 has 12 amino acids. V gave up 7 bases and J gave up 3 bases; unmatched junction bases: 3. Germline values: CDR1 LNHDA, CDR2 SQIVND (reference sequence). DNA of the CDR3: TGTGCCAGTACCGGGACAGACTACGAGCAGTACTTC. Translation gives CASTGTDYEQYF.

As for this clone: Other DNA sequences in this sample translate to the same CDR3. The chain is built from TRBV28 and TRBJ1-5; no reliable D call. Trimming removed 3 bases at V and 0 bases at J, with 6 bases between. Germline V gives CDR1 MDHEN, CDR2 SYDVKM. CDR3 length: 14 amino acids. CDR3 residues: CASSFRGSNQPQHF. CDR3 DNA: TGTGCCAGCAGTTTCCGGGGTAGCAATCAGCCCCAGCATTTT.

About this clone itself: The same CDR3 arises from other DNA sequences in this sample as well. The rearrangement joins TRBV5-1 to TRBJ2-7, with D uncertain. There are 14 residues in the CDR3. V lost 0 bases, J lost 0 bases, and 7 bases lay in between. Germline CDR1 reads SGHRS; CDR2 reads YFSETQ. CDR3 amino acids: CASSLAGSSYEQYF. The CDR3 region has the DNA TGCGCCAGCAGCTTGGCCGGCAGCTCCTACGAGCAGTACTTC.

The rearrangement uses TRBV7-2 and TRBJ2-5, with 11 bases identical to TRBD2. Per germline, CDR1 SGHTA and CDR2 FQGNSA. The CDR3 is made up of 19 amino acids. Unmatched junction bases numbered 15, after V lost 1 base and J lost 5 bases. This chain's CDR3 is CASSLEPALAGVSWETQYF. The CDR3 DNA follows: TGTGCCAGCAGCTTAGAACCTGCACTAGCGGGAGTATCTTGGGAGACCCAGTACTTC.

The chain recombines TRBV5-1 with TRBJ2-5; 7 bases match TRBD1. The germline CDR1 and CDR2 sequences are SGHRS and YFSETQ. After removal of 3 bases from V and 4 bases from J, the junction contained 12 bases not matched to a gene. The CDR3 has 16 amino acids. DNA for the CDR3: TGCGCCAGCAGCTCGGCGGACAGGACCTCCCTAGAGACCCAGTACTTC. Its protein product is CASSSADRTSLETQYF. The whole variable domain, remainder taken from reference TRBV5-1 and TRBJ2-5, is KAGVTQTPRYLIKTRGQQVTLSCSPISGHRSVSWYQQTPGQGLQFLFEYFSETQRNKGNFPGRFSGRQFSNSRSEMNVSTLELGDSALYLCASSSADRTSLETQYFGPGTRLLVL.

The chain is built from TRBV7-9 and TRBJ2-1, with D possibly being TRBD2 (6 bases). V lost 1 base and J lost 13, with 11 bases in between. The CDR3 is 12 amino acids. Per the germline V gene, CDR1 is SEHNR and CDR2 is FQNEAQ (reference sequence). CDR3 residues: CASSLDLGGQFF. The CDR3 coding sequence is TGTGCCAGCAGCTTAGATCTGGGAGGTCAGTTCTTC.

This clone has only one observation. The V and J genes are TRBV6-1 and TRBJ2-7, with TRBD2 as a possible D gene (5 bases). With 5 bases removed from V and 10 bases from J, the gap between germline ends came to 12 bases. CDR3 length: 11 amino acids. Germline lookup yields CDR1 MNHNS and CDR2 SASEGT. Here the CDR3 reads CASSYSGKQYF. DNA of the CDR3: TGTGCCAGCAGTTATTCCGGGAAACAGTACTTC.

This chain joins TRBV5-4 and TRBJ2-7; TRBD2 matches at 7 bases. The CDR3 length is 16 residues. CDR1 and CDR2 from the germline V gene are SGHNT and YYREEE (reference sequence). V was pared by 0 bases and J by 0 bases, with 6 bases of the junction left unmatched. CDR3 protein: CASSLGGAGSSYEQYF. CDR3 in DNA: TGTGCCAGCAGCTTGGGCGGAGCGGGGAGCTCCTACGAGCAGTACTTC.

Concerning this clone: Other DNA sequences of this sample code for an identical CDR3. CDR3: CASSQALAGGQETQYF. The CDR3 coding sequence is TGCGCCAGCAGCCAAGCCTTAGCGGGGGGACAAGAGACCCAGTACTTC. The V and J genes are TRBV5-1 and TRBJ2-5; 10 nucleotides match TRBD2. The germline gives CDR1 SGHRS, CDR2 YFSETQ. There are 16 residues in the CDR3. V dropped 4 bases and J dropped 2; count of bases not matched to a gene: 8.

V usage is TRBV2 and J usage is TRBJ1-4; D unclear. The ends were cut back, 3 bases at V and 0 bases at J, with 11 bases in the middle. The CDR3 is made up of 16 amino acids. Germline assignment: CDR1 SNHLY and CDR2 FYNNEI. The CDR3: CASSDVDISTNEKLFF. Here the CDR3 DNA reads TGTGCCAGCAGTGACGTCGACATCTCAACTAATGAAAAACTGTTTTTT.

This chain uses TRBV28 with TRBJ1-5, with 7 bases matching TRBD1. Germline values: CDR1 MDHEN, CDR2 SYDVKM. V dropped 6 bases and J dropped 4; count of bases not matched to a gene: 3. CDR3 length: 13 amino acids. Written as DNA, the CDR3 is TGTGCCAGCAGACAACAGGGGAATCAGCCCCAGCATTTT. The encoded protein is CASRQQGNQPQHF.

The J gene is TRBJ2-7, the V gene TRBV29-1; 9 nucleotides match TRBD2. Looked up from germline, CDR1 is SQVTM and CDR2 is ANQGSEA. CDR3 size: 13 residues. Trimming at V came to 3 bases and at J to 4 bases, leaving 4 bases not matched to a gene. CDR3 DNA: TGCAGCGTTGATTTTAGCGGGAGTTACGAGCAGTACTTC. It yields the protein CSVDFSGSYEQYF.

The V and J genes are TRBV5-1 and TRBJ2-1, with 7 bases lining up with TRBD1. The CDR3 consists of 16 residues. The V and J ends lost 4 bases and 0 bases, in that order; junction bases with no gene match: 7. CDR1 is SGHRS, CDR2 YFSETQ, per germline. The CDR3 loop reads CASSIRQGSSYNEQFF. DNA for the CDR3: TGCGCCAGCAGCATACGACAGGGAAGCTCCTACAATGAGCAGTTCTTC. The whole variable domain, remainder taken from reference TRBV5-1 and TRBJ2-1, is KAGVTQTPRYLIKTRGQQVTLSCSPISGHRSVSWYQQTPGQGLQFLFEYFSETQRNKGNFPGRFSGRQFSNSRSEMNVSTLELGDSALYLCASSIRQGSSYNEQFFGPGTRLTVL.

The chain joins TRBV5-1 to TRBJ2-1; D is uncertain. V dropped 1 base and J dropped 0 bases, with 8 bases sitting between them. In germline, CDR1 is SGHRS, CDR2 YFSETQ. The CDR3 contains 15 residues. The CDR3, as DNA: TGCGCCAGCAGCTTGAGGATGACCTCCTACAATGAGCAGTTCTTC. Translated, it gives CASSLRMTSYNEQFF.

The V gene is TRBV27, the J gene TRBJ2-7; a weak D match, TRBD1 (5 bases). Trimming took 3 bases from V and 2 from J, leaving 14 bases between them. The CDR3 extends over 15 amino acids. Germline V CDR1 and CDR2: MNHEY, SMNVEV (reference sequence). The CDR3 DNA is TGTGCCAGCAGTTTCCTACCAGACAGCACCTACGAGCAGTACTTC. This sequence encodes CASSFLPDSTYEQYF.

The V call is TRBV15, the J call TRBJ2-1; D is uncertain. Per germline, CDR1 LNHNV and CDR2 YYDKDF (reference sequence). There are 13 residues in the CDR3. Between the trimmed V and J ends, which lost 4 bases and 5 bases, there was a span of 9 bases. The DNA for the CDR3 is TGTGCCACCAGCATCGAGAGGAACAATGAGCAGTTCTTC. It translates to CATSIERNNEQFF.

J is TRBJ2-1 and V is TRBV7-2; D call uncertain. V lost 0 bases and J lost 8, with 8 bases in between. The CDR3 consists of 13 residues. CDR1 SGHTA and CDR2 FQGNSA come from the germline V gene. Here the CDR3 reads CASSLAVWDEQFF. The CDR3 nucleotides are TGTGCCAGCAGCTTAGCGGTCTGGGATGAGCAGTTCTTC.

The chain employs TRBV5-1 and TRBJ2-5; tentative D call: TRBD2 (5 bases). The V and J ends lost 7 bases and 0 bases respectively, with 10 bases between them. The CDR3 covers 13 residues. The germline V gene has CDR1 SGHRS and CDR2 YFSETQ. The CDR3 nucleotides are TGCGCCAGCCGTGGGGAGTACCAAGAGACCCAGTACTTC. Protein sequence: CASRGEYQETQYF.

This clone was seen a single time. CDR3 region: CASSPISTHSNQPQHF. The CDR3, as DNA: TGTGCCAGCTCACCAATCAGCACCCATAGCAATCAGCCCCAGCATTTT. The chain employs TRBV18 and TRBJ1-5; D call uncertain. Trimming shortened V by 2 bases and J by 0 bases, and 11 bases separated the two germline ends. In germline, CDR1 is KGHSH, CDR2 LQKENI. CDR3 length: 16 residues.

The chain has TRBV19 and TRBJ1-1; D is perhaps TRBD1 (5 bases). V gave up 6 bases and J gave up 4 bases, with 12 bases separating them. CDR1 and CDR2 (germline): LNHDA, SQIVND (reference sequence). The CDR3 length is 13 residues. The CDR3 reads CASRFRVGTEAFF. As DNA, the CDR3 is TGTGCCAGTAGATTCAGGGTAGGCACTGAAGCTTTCTTT.

Concerning this clone: Other nucleotide sequences from this sample produce the same CDR3. J is TRBJ1-2 and V is TRBV14; D is unclear. Trimming stripped 1 base from V and 1 base from J, with 4 bases between. Germline lookup yields CDR1 SGHDN and CDR2 FVKESK. The CDR3 spans 13 residues. CDR3 sequence: CASSQGVNYGYTF. CDR3 sequence (DNA): TGTGCCAGCAGCCAAGGGGTTAACTATGGCTACACCTTC. Based on the CDR3 plus reference TRBV14 and TRBJ1-2, the full variable domain is EAGVTQFPSHSVIEKGQTVTLRCDPISGHDNLYWYRRVMGKEIKFLLHFVKESKQDESGMPNNRFLAERTGGTYSTLKVQPAELEDSGVYFCASSQGVNYGYTFGSGTRLTVV.

In the case of this clone: Other DNA variants within this sample encode the same CDR3. This chain links TRBV28 with TRBJ1-2; D gene unclear. V was clipped by 5 bases and J by 7 bases, with 11 bases between them. Germline V lookup: CDR1 MDHEN, CDR2 SYDVKM. The CDR3 has 12 residues. The CDR3 reads CASSLLSGGYTF. The DNA for the CDR3 is TGTGCCAGCAGTCTCCTTTCTGGTGGCTACACCTTC.

The genes are TRBV5-1 and TRBJ1-2; tentative D call: TRBD1 (6 bases). Germline loops: CDR1 SGHRS, CDR2 YFSETQ. The CDR3 length is 14 residues. Between the trimmed V and J ends, which lost 3 bases and 4 bases, there was a span of 13 bases. The CDR3 DNA sequence: TGCGCCAGCAGCTCTCTGGGGGGCGGCTATGGCTACACCTTC. Translating it yields CASSSLGGGYGYTF.

This chain links TRBV5-6 with TRBJ2-7, with a weak D call TRBD1 (6 bases). CDR1 and CDR2 from the germline V gene are SGHDT and YYEEEE. The CDR3 extends over 15 amino acids. Trimming stripped 4 bases from V and 2 bases from J, with 16 bases between. The CDR3 bases are TGTGCCAGCAGCCCATACAGGGCTACACCCTACGAGCAGTACTTC. It yields the protein CASSPYRATPYEQYF.

This chain links TRBV7-8 with TRBJ1-2; no reliable D call. The germline V gene encodes CDR1 SGHVS and CDR2 FQNEAQ. This CDR3 has 14 residues. Deletions cut 5 bases from V and 4 bases from J, with 14 bases between. The CDR3 coding sequence is TGTGCCAGCAGCAACTCATACGCCGCCTATGGCTACACCTTC. It yields the protein CASSNSYAAYGYTF.

The CDR3 sequence: CSVGGRQGGEQYF. CDR3 bases: TGCAGCGTTGGAGGGAGACAGGGAGGGGAGCAGTACTTC. The chain couples TRBV29-1 to TRBJ2-7, with D tentatively TRBD1 or TRBD2 (7 bases each). V gave up 4 bases and J gave up 7 bases, with 17 bases separating them. The CDR3 consists of 13 residues. Germline V lookup: CDR1 SQVTM, CDR2 ANQGSEA.

The gene calls are TRBV10-3 and TRBJ2-3; TRBD1 matches 7 bases. The germline V gene has CDR1 ENHRY and CDR2 SYGVKD. The CDR3 has 17 amino acids. V was clipped by 6 bases and J by 0 bases; unmatched bases: 12. CDR3 loop: CAIRGSSGQFSTDTQYF. The CDR3 coding sequence is TGTGCCATCAGGGGTTCCTCGGGACAGTTTAGCACAGATACGCAGTATTTT.

The chain has TRBV11-1 and TRBJ2-1; TRBD2 matches at 9 bases. CDR3 length: 16 residues. CDR1 and CDR2 (germline): SGHAT, FQDESV (reference sequence). The V segment lost 3 bases and the J segment 2 bases; nucleotides outside the gene matches: 5. CDR3 DNA: TGTGCCAGCAGCTTCCGTAGCGGGAGTCCCTACAATGAGCAGTTCTTC. This sequence encodes CASSFRSGSPYNEQFF.